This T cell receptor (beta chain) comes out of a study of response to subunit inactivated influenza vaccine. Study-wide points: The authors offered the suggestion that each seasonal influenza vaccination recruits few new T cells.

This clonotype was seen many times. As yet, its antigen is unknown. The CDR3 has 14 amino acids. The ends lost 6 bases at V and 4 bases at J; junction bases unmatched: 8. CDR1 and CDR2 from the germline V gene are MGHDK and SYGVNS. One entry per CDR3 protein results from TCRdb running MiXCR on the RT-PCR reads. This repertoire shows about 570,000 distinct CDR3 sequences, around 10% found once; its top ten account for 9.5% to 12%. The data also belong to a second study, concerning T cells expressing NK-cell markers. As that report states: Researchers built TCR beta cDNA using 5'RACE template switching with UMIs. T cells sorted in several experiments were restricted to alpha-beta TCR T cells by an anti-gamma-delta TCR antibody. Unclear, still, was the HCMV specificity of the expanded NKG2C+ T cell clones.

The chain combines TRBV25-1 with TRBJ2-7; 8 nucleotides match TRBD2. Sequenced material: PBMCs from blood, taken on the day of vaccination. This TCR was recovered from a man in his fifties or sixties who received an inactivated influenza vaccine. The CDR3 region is CASRPASGSYEQYF. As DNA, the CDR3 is TGTGCCAGCAGACCCGCCAGCGGGAGTTACGAGCAGTACTTC.